The clone carrying this T cell receptor (beta chain) was detected a few times. Its antigen is currently unknown. The TCRbeta library incorporated unique molecular identifiers. In TCRdb, the PCR reads were re-called with MiXCR into one record per CDR3 protein. The profile shows about 210,000 distinct CDR3 sequences, approximately 17% of them singletons. The data were taken from a study of T-cell reconstitution after alpha-beta-depleted transplantation in children. Study conclusions and caveats: Several hundred rapidly expanded clones from non-depleted graft cells reportedly supplied alpha-beta T cells about two months post-transplant. At one year after transplant, newly produced T cells mostly accounted for T-cell counts and diversity. After transplant, high TCRbeta diversity at day 60 in some patients arose from surviving recipient T cells and thymic progenitors.

The V end lost 0 bases, the J end lost 2 bases, and 6 bases lay between the germline ends. This CDR3 region has 13 residues. Germline V gene sequence: CDR1 SQVTM, CDR2 ANQGSEA. The J gene is TRBJ2-3, the V gene TRBV29-1; D not certain. The TCR sequence derives from a male patient under 10 years old who had a stem cell transplant for acute lymphoblastic leukemia, so the T cells may come from the graft donor. Sequenced material: PBMCs, mostly from graft donor cells, taken 360 days after TCRalphabeta/CD19-depleted stem cell transplant. Here the CDR3 DNA reads TGCAGCGTTGAAGACTCCCCCACAGATACGCAGTATTTT. Its translation: CSVEDSPTDTQYF.